These T cell receptor beta chains were read from a single sample in a study of vaccination and CD4 T cells after COVID-19. No cognate antigen is known for these TCRs. TCRdb re-called the PCR reads through MiXCR, storing one row per CDR3 protein. Of thousands of distinct CDR3 sequences listed, roughly 48% are singletons. Source material: CD4+ T cells from blood, cultured in vitro. The origin of the receptors is a human donor in good health. The CDR3 runs from the conserved cysteine through the conserved F or W. The D gene is left open where the match is weak. Not every row has a clone size; where given, it reads once, few, many or a size class.

d_gene	v_gene	j_gene	abundance	CDR3nt	CDR3aa
-	TRBV7-2	TRBJ2-3	-	TGTGCCAGCAGCTTACCGGTCTCAGATACGCAGTATTTT	CASSLPVSDTQYF
-	TRBV12-5	TRBJ2-1	-	TGTGCTAGTGGGCCGCGGGGAAACAATGAGCAGTTCTTC	CASGPRGNNEQFF
-	TRBV12-3/TRBV12-4	TRBJ2-4	-	TGTGCCAGCAGCTCAGGAGGGGGGGCGTCCAAAAACATTCAGTACTTC	CASSSGGGASKNIQYF
TRBD1	TRBV10-3	TRBJ1-2	-	TGTGCCATCAGTGAGACAAGGGGCGGAAGGGACAGGGATAACTATGGCTACACCTTC	CAISETRGGRDRDNYGYTF
-	TRBV12-3/TRBV12-4	TRBJ1-3	once	TGTGCCAGCAGTTTGCATGGAAACACCATATATTTT	CASSLHGNTIYF
TRBD1	TRBV7-9	TRBJ1-4	-	TGTGCCAGCAGCTTGGCGGGACAGGGACTCTACGAAAAACTGTTTTTT	CASSLAGQGLYEKLFF
-	TRBV20-1	TRBJ2-7	-	TGCAGTGCTTGGGGCCAGTCCCACGAGCAGTACTTC	CSAWGQSHEQYF
-	TRBV19	TRBJ2-1	few	TGTGCCAGTAGTATGATACTAGAGAAGTACAATGAGCAGTTCTTC	CASSMILEKYNEQFF
-	TRBV25-1	TRBJ2-7	-	TGTGCCAGCAGTGATAATTGGAACAGGGCGGGCTACGAGCAGTACTTC	CASSDNWNRAGYEQYF
TRBD2	TRBV20-1	TRBJ2-3	few	TGCAGTGCCTGGACTAGCGAAAACACAGATACGCAGTATTTT	CSAWTSENTDTQYF
TRBD2	TRBV6-2/TRBV6-3	TRBJ2-3	-	TGTGCCAGCAGACTCGGACTAGCGGGGGGGTTAGATACGCAGTATTTT	CASRLGLAGGLDTQYF
-	TRBV5-1	TRBJ2-1	-	TGCGCCAGCAGCTTGGAAGGGATTGAGCAGTTCTTC	CASSLEGIEQFF
-	TRBV19	TRBJ1-2	-	TGTGCCAGTAGTAATGCGGGGACCTCTAACTATGGCTACACCTTC	CASSNAGTSNYGYTF
TRBD1	TRBV7-8	TRBJ1-6	few	TGTGCCAGCAGCACAGGGGTTGAGAATTCACCCCTCCACTTT	CASSTGVENSPLHF
-	TRBV20-1	TRBJ1-5	-	TGCAGTGCTAGTCAGAACGGGGGTAGCAATCAGCCCCAGCATTTT	CSASQNGGSNQPQHF
-	TRBV19	TRBJ1-5	-	TGTGCCAGTAGTATTTTAGGGGGAGGGGATCAGCCCCAGCATTTT	CASSILGGGDQPQHF
TRBD2	TRBV20-1	TRBJ2-7	-	TGCAGTGCTAGGGGGGGGAACGAGCAGTACTTC	CSARGGNEQYF
-	TRBV7-6	TRBJ2-5	-	TGTGCCAGCAGCTCAAGACCCAGGGGCGAGACCCAGTACTTC	CASSSRPRGETQYF
-	TRBV6-1	TRBJ1-2	-	TGTGCCAGCAGTGCGACGTCAGGGCCGTCCTATGGCTACACCTTC	CASSATSGPSYGYTF
TRBD2	TRBV12-3/TRBV12-4	TRBJ2-1	-	TGTGCCAGCAGGCTTACTAGCGGGAGTATCTACAATGAGCAGTTCTTC	CASRLTSGSIYNEQFF
TRBD2	TRBV7-9	TRBJ2-7	-	TGTGCCAGCAGCCCCGGGGGGGAGCAGTACTTC	CASSPGGEQYF
-	TRBV6-5	TRBJ1-2	-	TGTGCCAGCAGTTACTTTATCACCGGTAACTATGGCTACACCTTC	CASSYFITGNYGYTF
-	TRBV7-2	TRBJ1-6	-	TGTGCCAGCAGCTTTGGGTCCTATAATTCACCCCTCCACTTT	CASSFGSYNSPLHF
TRBD1	TRBV6-1	TRBJ1-5	few	TGTGCCAGCAATGCACAGGGGAGCAATCAGCCCCAGCATTTT	CASNAQGSNQPQHF
-	TRBV28	TRBJ1-1	few	TGTGCCAGCAGTTTAGGCAGGGGAGGCACTGAAGCTTTCTTT	CASSLGRGGTEAFF
-	TRBV6-1	TRBJ1-1	-	TGTGCCAGCAGTCTGGACAGAGTTAACACTGAAGCTTTCTTT	CASSLDRVNTEAFF
-	TRBV30	TRBJ1-5	-	TGTGCCTGGAGTGCAGGGAACAATCAGCCCCAGCATTTT	CAWSAGNNQPQHF
TRBD1	TRBV5-1	TRBJ1-5	few	TGCGCCAGCAGCTTGACAGGGGGGTATCAGCCCCAGCATTTT	CASSLTGGYQPQHF
-	TRBV28	TRBJ1-2	-	TGTGCCAGCAGTTTACAGGCAAGGGGCTACACCTTC	CASSLQARGYTF
-	TRBV7-2	TRBJ1-5	-	TGTGCCAGCAGCTCAACGGGCCCTCAGCCCCAGCATTTT	CASSSTGPQPQHF
-	TRBV18	TRBJ2-7	-	TGTGCCAGCTCACCTTTTCACCCAATTACGCCAGGGCAAACGAGCTCCTACGAGCAGTACTTC	CASSPFHPITPGQTSSYEQYF
TRBD2	TRBV24-1	TRBJ2-3	-	TGTGCCACCAGTGATTTCTCAGCGGGGGCCGGAGATACGCAGTATTTT	CATSDFSAGAGDTQYF
-	TRBV4-2	TRBJ1-6	few	TGTGCCAGCAGCCAAGGTCCGCGGGGCCCGTTGGAACCCCTCCACTTT	CASSQGPRGPLEPLHF
-	TRBV2	TRBJ2-4	-	TGTGCCAGCAGAGGTAGGGAGACGTTCAACATTCAGTACTTC	CASRGRETFNIQYF
-	TRBV7-9	TRBJ1-2	-	TGTGCCAGCAGCTTAGACGTCGTCAGGGGATCCTATGGCTACACCTTC	CASSLDVVRGSYGYTF
-	TRBV19	TRBJ1-1	-	TGTGCCAGTAGTATTAATTCGTTGAACACTGAAGCTTTCTTT	CASSINSLNTEAFF
-	TRBV6-1	TRBJ2-7	once	TGTGCCAGCATGGATTACGAGCAGTACTTC	CASMDYEQYF
-	TRBV27	TRBJ1-1	-	TGTGCCAGCAGTAGGGGCAACATGAACACTGAAGCTTTCTTT	CASSRGNMNTEAFF
-	TRBV20-1	TRBJ2-3	few	TGCAGTGCACTTGGACTTGGAGCAGATACGCAGTATTTT	CSALGLGADTQYF
-	TRBV2	TRBJ1-6	-	TGTGCCAGCAGTTCGGCCTATCCCAATTCACCCCTCCACTTT	CASSSAYPNSPLHF